This passage covers 24 T cell receptor beta chains from one sample sequenced in a study of blood T cell repertoires in COVID-19. Generated by immunoSEQ multiplex PCR, the TCRdb table keeps only in-frame clones and is missing some. The sample lists 50,000 to 65,000 clones; around 88% were seen once. Sequencing was done on a sample of peripheral blood. These receptors all come from a man between 60 and 75 years old with acute or convalescent COVID-19.

The gene calls are TRBV10-3 and TRBJ2-4; the match to TRBD1 covers 7 bases. The germline V gene has CDR1 ENHRY and CDR2 SYGVKD. The CDR3 covers 13 residues. The trim removed 4 bases at V and 5 bases at J, leaving 2 bases unmatched. As DNA, the CDR3 is TGTGCCATCAGTGCCGGGACAGAAAACATTCAGTACTTC. Protein: CAISAGTENIQYF.

The V gene is TRBV6-5, the J gene TRBJ2-1, with D unresolved. This CDR3 is built from 15 residues. V lost 0 bases and J 0 bases, leaving 6 bases between the germline ends. Germline CDR1 reads MNHEY; CDR2 reads SVGAGI. The CDR3 region has the DNA TGTGCCAGCAGTTACTCACCCAGCTCCTACAATGAGCAGTTCTTC. Translation: CASSYSPSSYNEQFF.

V and J are TRBV12-3 or TRBV12-4 and TRBJ1-2, with 8 bases lining up with TRBD1. The CDR3 runs to 12 residues. With V trimmed by 8 bases and J by 3 bases, 2 bases remained unmatched. In DNA form, the CDR3 reads TGTGCCAGCTCAGGGGGCTACTATGGCTACACCTTC. Protein: CASSGGYYGYTF.

V usage is TRBV7-8 and J usage is TRBJ2-5; 9 bases match TRBD1. The length of the CDR3 is 15 residues. Germline trimming cut 5 bases from V and 5 bases from J; bases unmatched to any gene: 9. The V gene's germline CDR1 is SGHVS and CDR2 FQNEAQ. CDR3 amino acids: CASSLQQGAGETQYF. CDR3 DNA: TGTGCCAGCAGCCTACAACAGGGGGCTGGGGAGACCCAGTACTTC.

The chain employs TRBV24-1 and TRBJ2-7; 9 bases align to TRBD1. The CDR3 is 16 residues long. V dropped 3 bases and J dropped 3; count of bases not matched to a gene: 8. In germline, CDR1 is KGHDR, CDR2 SFDVKD. The CDR3 sequence is CATSDRTPDRGYEQYF. CDR3 nucleotides: TGTGCCACCAGTGATAGAACCCCGGACAGGGGCTACGAGCAGTACTTC.

This chain joins TRBV30 and TRBJ1-4, with 10 nucleotides matching TRBD1. The CDR3 totals 14 residues. Trimming took 6 bases from V and 3 from J; bases not matched to a gene: 4. The germline CDR1 and CDR2 sequences are GTSNPN and SVGIG (reference sequence). The CDR3 nucleotides read TGTGCCTGTCGACAGGGGGCAGCTAATGAAAAACTGTTTTTT. This sequence encodes CACRQGAANEKLFF.

The gene calls are TRBV5-4 and TRBJ1-6; TRBD1 matches 7 bases. V lost 2 bases and J lost 4; bases outside the gene matches: 6. This CDR3 comprises 16 residues. CDR1 is SGHNT and CDR2 is YYREEE in the germline V gene (reference sequence). The DNA of the CDR3 is TGTGCCAGCAGCTTTTCAGGGGGGACTTATAATTCACCCCTCCACTTT. Protein sequence: CASSFSGGTYNSPLHF. Variable domain in full (rest from reference TRBV5-4 and TRBJ1-6): ETGVTQSPTHLIKTRGQQVTLRCSSQSGHNTVSWYQQALGQGPQFIFQYYREEENGRGNFPPRFSGLQFPNYSSELNVNALELDDSALYLCASSFSGGTYNSPLHFGNGTRLTVT.

J is TRBJ1-2 and V is TRBV19; 8 bases are shared with TRBD1. V gave up 3 bases and J gave up 5 bases; unmatched junction bases: 2. CDR3 length: 13 residues. Germline CDR1 reads LNHDA; CDR2 reads SQIVND (reference sequence). The CDR3, as DNA: TGTGCCAGTAGTATGGGGACAGGATATGGCTACACCTTC. It yields the protein CASSMGTGYGYTF.

The rearrangement joins TRBV10-2 to TRBJ2-7; no clear D. Trimming took 8 bases from V and 0 from J, leaving 14 bases between them. Germline CDR1 WSHSY, CDR2 SAAADI. The CDR3 has 14 amino acids. The DNA of the CDR3 is TGCGCCAGCCGAGTTAGGAGATCCTCCTACGAGCAGTACTTC. Translated: CASRVRRSSYEQYF.

This clone was detected many times. This sequence joins TRBV7-9 and TRBJ2-7, with 12 bases that match TRBD1. The CDR3 is made up of 15 amino acids. With 6 bases clipped from V and 5 bases from J, the junction kept 8 bases outside the gene matches. The germline gives CDR1 SEHNR, CDR2 FQNEAQ (reference sequence). The DNA of the CDR3 is TGTGCCAGCAGTTTTCCGGGACAGGGGGCCCACGAGCAGTACTTC. It encodes CASSFPGQGAHEQYF.

The V gene is TRBV5-4, the J gene TRBJ2-1; 7 bases are a match to TRBD2. The CDR3 runs to 15 residues. The J segment lost 4 bases and the V segment lost 3 bases, leaving 7 bases of the junction unmatched. The germline gives CDR1 SGHNT, CDR2 YYREEE (reference sequence). CDR3 sequence reads: CASSSSGAGYNEQFF. CDR3 in DNA: TGTGCCAGCAGCTCTAGCGGAGCTGGGTACAATGAGCAGTTCTTC.

The chain employs TRBV19 and TRBJ2-3; TRBD2 matches at 8 bases. This CDR3 region has 15 residues. The germline V gene encodes CDR1 LNHDA and CDR2 SQIVND (reference sequence). V lost 3 bases, J lost 2 bases, and 4 bases stayed unmatched. DNA of the CDR3: TGTGCCAGTAGTATTGGCGGGAGGAACACAGATACGCAGTATTTT. Encoded protein: CASSIGGRNTDTQYF.

The chain has TRBV5-1 and TRBJ2-7; TRBD1 might be the D (6 bases). The length of the CDR3 is 15 residues. Trimming removed 0 bases from V and 6 bases from J, with 16 bases in between. Looked up from germline, CDR1 is SGHRS and CDR2 is YFSETQ. The CDR3 nucleotides read TGCGCCAGCAGCTTGGCCCAGGGGTGGCTTGGCGAGCAGTACTTC. This gives the protein CASSLAQGWLGEQYF.

In this sample, this clone turned up once. The chain combines TRBV29-1 with TRBJ2-3; a weak D match, TRBD2 (6 bases). Per germline, CDR1 SQVTM and CDR2 ANQGSEA. The CDR3 runs 14 residues. V was cut by 5 bases and J by 3 bases, with 15 bases left in between. The CDR3 sequence is CSVLARGRTDTQYF. The CDR3, as DNA: TGCAGCGTTCTAGCGCGGGGTAGGACAGATACGCAGTATTTT.

J is TRBJ2-7 and V is TRBV2; 8 bases are shared with TRBD1. The germline V gene encodes CDR1 SNHLY and CDR2 FYNNEI. The CDR3 is made up of 14 amino acids. V shed 4 bases, J shed 7 bases, and the junction held 9 bases outside the gene matches. The CDR3 DNA reads TGTGCCAGCAGTGGGAGGACAGGGAGAGGGGAGCAGTACTTC. Translation: CASSGRTGRGEQYF.

This rearrangement joins TRBV7-9 to TRBJ1-1, with a possible D match to TRBD1 (6 bases). The germline V gene encodes CDR1 SEHNR and CDR2 FQNEAQ (reference sequence). The V and J ends lost 6 bases and 7 bases respectively, with 18 bases between them. The CDR3 sequence is 14 residues long. The CDR3, as DNA: TGTGCCAGCAGTTTCAACCTGAAACAGGGTGAAGCTTTCTTT. Translation: CASSFNLKQGEAFF.

The rearrangement uses TRBV5-1 and TRBJ2-5; tentatively, D is TRBD2 (6 bases). CDR3 length equals 16 residues. Germline V gene lookup returns CDR1 SGHRS and CDR2 YFSETQ. V was clipped by 0 bases and J by 2 bases, with 14 bases between them. Here the CDR3 DNA reads TGCGCCAGCAGCTTGGGCGCGGGGAACCTTCAAGAGACCCAGTACTTC. The encoded protein is CASSLGAGNLQETQYF.

This chain joins TRBV19 and TRBJ2-5; 11 bases align to TRBD2. Germline assignment: CDR1 LNHDA and CDR2 SQIVND (reference sequence). V dropped 3 bases and J dropped 9; count of bases not matched to a gene: 9. CDR3 length equals 15 residues. Written as DNA, the CDR3 is TGTGCCAGTAGTATGACTAGCGGGGTCCCCGGGGCCCAGTACTTC. Translating gives CASSMTSGVPGAQYF.

This chain connects TRBV7-2 to TRBJ1-1, with 7 nucleotides matching TRBD1. This CDR3 region has 13 residues. V shed 3 bases, J shed 10 bases, and the junction held 8 bases outside the gene matches. Germline CDR1 SGHTA, CDR2 FQGNSA. The CDR3 loop is CASSFRQGHGAFF. The CDR3 coding sequence is TGTGCCAGCAGCTTTAGACAGGGTCATGGAGCTTTCTTT.

The genes are TRBV11-2 and TRBJ1-1; D uncertain. There are 12 residues in the CDR3. Per the germline V gene, CDR1 is SGHAT and CDR2 is FQNNGV. V gave up 3 bases and J gave up 5 bases, with 7 bases separating them. The CDR3 sequence is CASSFAGTEAFF. The CDR3 nucleotides read TGTGCCAGCAGCTTCGCGGGGACTGAAGCTTTCTTT.

V and J are TRBV28 and TRBJ2-7; D is unresolved. The CDR3 runs 11 residues. V lost 2 bases, J lost 6 bases, and 5 bases lay in between. Per germline, CDR1 MDHEN and CDR2 SYDVKM. In DNA, the CDR3 is TGTGCCAGCAGTTTAAACTCCGAGCAGTACTTC. It translates to CASSLNSEQYF. Filled out from reference TRBV28 and TRBJ2-7, the complete variable domain reads DVKVTQSSRYLVKRTGEKVFLECVQDMDHENMFWYRQDPGLGLRLIYFSYDVKMKEKGDIPEGYSVSREKKERFSLILESASTNQTSMYLCASSLNSEQYFGPGTRLTVT.

The V call is TRBV19, the J call TRBJ1-5; the D gene is possibly TRBD1 (5 bases). From germline, CDR1 is LNHDA and CDR2 SQIVND (reference sequence). The CDR3 has 15 residues. V shed 3 bases and J shed 7 bases, with 16 bases lying between them. CDR3 amino acids: CASSIRDSGGQPQHF. Written as DNA, the CDR3 is TGTGCCAGTAGTATCCGGGACTCTGGAGGCCAGCCCCAGCATTTT.

On this clone: The junction shows a germline mismatch at one end, possibly a read error. The chain has TRBV28 and TRBJ1-2, with D unclear. This CDR3 region has 15 residues. Per the germline V gene, CDR1 is MDHEN and CDR2 is SYDVKM. The CDR3 nucleotides are TGTGCCAGCAACAATGCCCCCCGGTCCTACTATGGTTACACCTTC. Translated: CASNNAPRSYYGYTF.

The rearrangement uses TRBV3-1 (or the pseudogene TRBV3-2) and TRBJ2-7; 9 nucleotides align to TRBD2. There are 15 residues in the CDR3. V was pared by 1 base and J by 0 bases, with 1 base of the junction left unmatched. Germline lookup yields CDR1 LGHDT and CDR2 YNNKEL (reference sequence). The CDR3 sequence: CASSQASGTSYEQYF. CDR3 nucleotides: TGTGCCAGCAGCCAAGCTAGCGGGACCTCCTACGAGCAGTACTTC.